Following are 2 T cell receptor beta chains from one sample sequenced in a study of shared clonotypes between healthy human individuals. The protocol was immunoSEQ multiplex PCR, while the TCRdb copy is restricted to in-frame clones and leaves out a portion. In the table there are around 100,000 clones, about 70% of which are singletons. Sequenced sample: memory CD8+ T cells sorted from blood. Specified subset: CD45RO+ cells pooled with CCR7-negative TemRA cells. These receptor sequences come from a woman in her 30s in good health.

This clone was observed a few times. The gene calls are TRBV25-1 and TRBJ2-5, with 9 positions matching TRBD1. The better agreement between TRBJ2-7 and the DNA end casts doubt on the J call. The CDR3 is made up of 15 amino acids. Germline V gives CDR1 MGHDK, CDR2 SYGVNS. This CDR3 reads CASSGGQGSSYEQYF. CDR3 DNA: TGTGCCAGCAGTGGCGGACAGGGGTCCTCCTACGAGCAGTACTTC.

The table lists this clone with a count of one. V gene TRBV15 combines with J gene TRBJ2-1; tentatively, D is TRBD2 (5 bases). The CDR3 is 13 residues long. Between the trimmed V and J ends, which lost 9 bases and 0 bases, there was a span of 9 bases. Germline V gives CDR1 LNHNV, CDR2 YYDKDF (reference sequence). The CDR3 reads CATRTYSYNEQFF. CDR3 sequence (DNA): TGTGCCACGAGGACTTACTCCTACAATGAGCAGTTCTTC.